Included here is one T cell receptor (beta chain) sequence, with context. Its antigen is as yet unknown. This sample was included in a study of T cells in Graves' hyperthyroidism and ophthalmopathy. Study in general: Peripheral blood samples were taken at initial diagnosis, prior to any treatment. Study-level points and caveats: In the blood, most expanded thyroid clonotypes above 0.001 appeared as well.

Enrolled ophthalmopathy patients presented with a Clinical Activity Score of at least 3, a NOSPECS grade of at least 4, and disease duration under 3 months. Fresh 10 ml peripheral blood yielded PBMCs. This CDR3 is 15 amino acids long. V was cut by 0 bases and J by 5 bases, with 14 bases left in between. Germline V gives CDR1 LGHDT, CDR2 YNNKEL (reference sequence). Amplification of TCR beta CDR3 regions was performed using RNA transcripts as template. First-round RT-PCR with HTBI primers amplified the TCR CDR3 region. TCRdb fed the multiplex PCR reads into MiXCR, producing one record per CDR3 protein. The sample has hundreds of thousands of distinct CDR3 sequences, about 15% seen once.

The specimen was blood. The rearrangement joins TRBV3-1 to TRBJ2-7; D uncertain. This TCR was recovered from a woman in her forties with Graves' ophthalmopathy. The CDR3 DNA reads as TGTGCCAGCAGCCAAGATCTGGGAATCGGCGACGAGCAGTACTTC. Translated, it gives CASSQDLGIGDEQYF.